This entry concerns a single TCR beta chain. The table came from immunoSEQ multiplex PCR; TCRdb's copy has only in-frame clones and leaves some out. The sample shows tens of thousands of clones, approximately 82% of them seen only once. V lost 4 bases and J lost 5, with 11 bases in between. There are 13 residues in the CDR3. Germline CDR1 and CDR2: SNHLY and FYNNEI. This specimen comes from a study of blood T cell repertoires in COVID-19. Study background: Samples came from the United States, Italy and Spain, spanning acute and convalescent COVID-19. Sources were T cells, B-cell-depleted T cells, or PBMCs; the material itself was cDNA or gDNA.

The specimen was peripheral blood. This chain joins TRBV2 and TRBJ2-5; D possibly corresponds to TRBD1 (6 bases). The receptor comes from a man in his sixties with acute or convalescent COVID-19. CDR3 sequence: CASSGDRWETQYF. CDR3 in DNA: TGTGCCAGCAGTGGAGACAGGTGGGAGACCCAGTACTTC.